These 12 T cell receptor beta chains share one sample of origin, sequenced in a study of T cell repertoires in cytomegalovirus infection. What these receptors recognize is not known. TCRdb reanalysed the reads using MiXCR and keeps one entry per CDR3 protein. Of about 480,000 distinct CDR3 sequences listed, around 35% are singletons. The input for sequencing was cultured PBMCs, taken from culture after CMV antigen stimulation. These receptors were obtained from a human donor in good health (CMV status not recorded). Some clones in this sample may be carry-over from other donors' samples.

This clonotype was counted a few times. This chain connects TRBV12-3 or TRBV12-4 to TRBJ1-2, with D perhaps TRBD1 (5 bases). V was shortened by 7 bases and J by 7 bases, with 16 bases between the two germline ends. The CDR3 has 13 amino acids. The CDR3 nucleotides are TGTGCCAGCACTATAGGAGGGGCTGGTGGCTACACCTTC. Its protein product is CASTIGGAGGYTF.

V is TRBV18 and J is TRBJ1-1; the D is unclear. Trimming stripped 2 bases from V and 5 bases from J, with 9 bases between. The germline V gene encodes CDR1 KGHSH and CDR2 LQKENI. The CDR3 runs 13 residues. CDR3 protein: CASSPGVRTEAFF. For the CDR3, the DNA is TGTGCCAGCTCACCAGGGGTTAGGACTGAAGCTTTCTTT.

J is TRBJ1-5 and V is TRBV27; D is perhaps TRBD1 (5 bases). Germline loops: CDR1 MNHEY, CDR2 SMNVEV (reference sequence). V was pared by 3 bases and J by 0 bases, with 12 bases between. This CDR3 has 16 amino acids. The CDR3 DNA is TGTGCCAGCAGTTTCTGGGGGGGGGATAGCAATCAGCCCCAGCATTTT. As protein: CASSFWGGDSNQPQHF.

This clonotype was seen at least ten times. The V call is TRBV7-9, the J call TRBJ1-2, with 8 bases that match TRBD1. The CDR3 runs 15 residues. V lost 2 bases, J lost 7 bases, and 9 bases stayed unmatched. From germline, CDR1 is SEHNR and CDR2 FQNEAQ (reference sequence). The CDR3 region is CASSLTQSDRGGYTF. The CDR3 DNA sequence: TGTGCCAGCAGCTTAACCCAATCCGACAGGGGTGGCTACACCTTC.

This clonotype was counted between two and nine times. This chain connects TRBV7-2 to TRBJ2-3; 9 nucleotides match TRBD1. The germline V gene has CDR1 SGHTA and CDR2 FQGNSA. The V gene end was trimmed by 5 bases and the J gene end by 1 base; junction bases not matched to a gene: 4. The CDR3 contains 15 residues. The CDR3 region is CASSRQGDGTDTQYF. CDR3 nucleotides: TGTGCCAGCAGCCGACAGGGGGATGGCACAGATACGCAGTATTTT.

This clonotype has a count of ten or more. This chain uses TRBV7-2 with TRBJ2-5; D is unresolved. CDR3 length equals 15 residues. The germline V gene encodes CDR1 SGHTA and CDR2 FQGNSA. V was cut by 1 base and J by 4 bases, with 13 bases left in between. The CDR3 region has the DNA TGTGCCAGCAGCTTAGACAAGGGAAGGACAGAGACCCAGTACTTC. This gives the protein CASSLDKGRTETQYF.

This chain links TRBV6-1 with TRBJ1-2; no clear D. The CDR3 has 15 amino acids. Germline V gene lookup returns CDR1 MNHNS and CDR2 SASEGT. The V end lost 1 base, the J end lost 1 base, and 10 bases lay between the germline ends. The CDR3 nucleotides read TGTGCCAGCAGTGAAGGGGCGGTTTTTAACTATGGCTACACCTTC. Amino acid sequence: CASSEGAVFNYGYTF.

CDR3: CASSYVREGYNEQFF. CDR3 coding DNA: TGTGCCAGCAGTTACGTCCGGGAGGGATACAATGAGCAGTTCTTC. The V call is TRBV6-8, the J call TRBJ2-1, with 8 bases aligning to TRBD2. The CDR3 is 15 amino acids. CDR1 MNHGY and CDR2 SAAAGT come from the germline V gene. The junction had 4 bases not matched to a gene; V was cut back by 2 bases and J by 4 bases.

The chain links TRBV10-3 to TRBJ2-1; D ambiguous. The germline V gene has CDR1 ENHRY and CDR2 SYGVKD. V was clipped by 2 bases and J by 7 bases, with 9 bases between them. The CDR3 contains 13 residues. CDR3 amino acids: CAISEGDLNEQFF. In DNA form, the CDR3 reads TGTGCCATCAGTGAGGGGGATTTGAATGAGCAGTTCTTC.

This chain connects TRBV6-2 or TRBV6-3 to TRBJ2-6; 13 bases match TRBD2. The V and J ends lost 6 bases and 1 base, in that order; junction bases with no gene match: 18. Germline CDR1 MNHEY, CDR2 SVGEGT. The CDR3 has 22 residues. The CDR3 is CASSPRRLAGGLGVSGANVLTF. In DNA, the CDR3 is TGTGCCAGCAGCCCTCGACGACTAGCGGGAGGTTTAGGGGTGTCTGGGGCCAACGTCCTGACTTTC.

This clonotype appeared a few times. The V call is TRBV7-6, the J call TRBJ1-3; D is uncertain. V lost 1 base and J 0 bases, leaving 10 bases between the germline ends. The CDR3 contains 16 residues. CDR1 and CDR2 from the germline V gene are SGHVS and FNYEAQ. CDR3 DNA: TGTGCCAGCAGCTTAGTGGCTAGGGACTCTGGAAACACCATATATTTT. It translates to CASSLVARDSGNTIYF.

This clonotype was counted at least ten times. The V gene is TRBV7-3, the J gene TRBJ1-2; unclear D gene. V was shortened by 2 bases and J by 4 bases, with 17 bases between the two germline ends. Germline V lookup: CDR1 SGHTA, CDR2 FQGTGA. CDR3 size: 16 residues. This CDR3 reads CASSLAADVTSYGYTF. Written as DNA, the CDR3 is TGTGCCAGCAGCTTAGCGGCAGACGTAACCTCCTATGGCTACACCTTC.